A single sample gave rise to the 8 T cell receptor beta chains below, sequenced in a study of control samples from healthy donors and cancer patients. Produced via immunoSEQ multiplex PCR; TCRdb's table is partial and in-frame only. In the table there are 150,000 to 190,000 clones, more than 85% of which are singletons. The sample taken for sequencing was blood. The source is a man aged 50 or older in good health.

The chain links TRBV23-1 to TRBJ1-4; D ambiguous. TRBV23-1 is filed as an ORF, its function uncertain. Trimming pared 5 bases from V and 0 bases from J, leaving 13 bases between. The CDR3 runs 16 residues. CDR3 sequence reads: CASSRNPQATNEKLFF. CDR3 nucleotide sequence: TGCGCCAGCAGTAGGAACCCGCAGGCAACTAATGAAAAACTGTTTTTT.

This chain connects TRBV13 to TRBJ2-5; no definite D call. There are 14 residues in the CDR3. Between the trimmed V and J ends, which lost 1 base and 2 bases, there was a span of 8 bases. Per the germline V gene, CDR1 is PRHDT and CDR2 is FYEKMQ (reference sequence). The CDR3 reads CASSLEALQETQYF. As DNA, the CDR3 is TGTGCCAGCAGCTTAGAGGCCTTACAAGAGACCCAGTACTTC.

The chain is built from TRBV19 and TRBJ2-1; tentative D call: TRBD1 (6 bases). CDR1 and CDR2 from the germline V gene are LNHDA and SQIVND (reference sequence). CDR3 length: 15 residues. The V end lost 1 base, the J end lost 8 bases, and 15 bases lay between the germline ends. The CDR3 DNA reads as TGTGCCAGTAGTATAGCCCTGGACAGCGTGCATGAGCAGTTCTTC. Translating gives CASSIALDSVHEQFF.

V and J are TRBV27 and TRBJ2-7, with D possibly TRBD2 on 5 matching bases. CDR1 and CDR2 from the germline V gene are MNHEY and SMNVEV (reference sequence). This CDR3 spans 16 amino acids. V lost 2 bases and J lost 2, with 16 bases in between. In nucleotides, the CDR3 is TGTGCCAGCAGTTTAACAGCGCCGAGGGCTGCCTACGAGCAGTACTTC. Its protein product is CASSLTAPRAAYEQYF.

The rearrangement joins TRBV5-1 to TRBJ1-1; possible D gene TRBD1, 6 bases. This CDR3 comprises 15 residues. Looked up from germline, CDR1 is SGHRS and CDR2 is YFSETQ. V was trimmed by 2 bases and J by 1 base, leaving 12 bases between them. The CDR3 sequence is CASSLAGQKNTEAFF. In DNA, the CDR3 is TGCGCCAGCAGCTTAGCCGGACAGAAGAACACTGAAGCTTTCTTT.

The DNA for the CDR3 is TGCGCCAGCAGCCAAGATCCATCGGGGACCCAGTACTTC. This translates into CASSQDPSGTQYF. The rearrangement joins TRBV4-1 to TRBJ2-5; D unresolved. With 0 bases removed from V and 7 bases from J, the gap between germline ends came to 9 bases. This CDR3 is 13 amino acids long. CDR1 is MGHRA and CDR2 is YSYEKL in the germline V gene.

The chain links TRBV11-2 to TRBJ1-6, with a possible D match to TRBD1 (6 bases). Germline assignment: CDR1 SGHAT and CDR2 FQNNGV. Trimming cost V 2 bases and J 7 bases, with 9 bases left between them. The CDR3 consists of 14 residues. The CDR3 coding sequence is TGTGCCAGCAGCTTAAGGCAGGGGAATTCACCCCTCCACTTT. Translating it yields CASSLRQGNSPLHF.

This clone was seen just once. The V and J genes are TRBV19 and TRBJ1-5; the D is unclear. Trimming stripped 5 bases from V and 9 bases from J, with 8 bases between. This CDR3 region has 11 residues. Germline lookup yields CDR1 LNHDA and CDR2 SQIVND (reference sequence). Here the CDR3 DNA reads TGTGCCAGTAGTTCCCTAGGGCCCCAGCATTTT. Protein product: CASSSLGPQHF.